This T cell receptor (beta chain) comes out of a study of beta chain features in type 1 diabetes. Study results and limitations: Unsettled here was the matter of whether HLA type influences TCRB rearrangement. In all four CD4+ subsets, TCRB CDR3 length was significantly, moderately reduced in type 1 diabetes.

This clone was detected only a few times. Its antigen remains unknown. Expressed TCRB transcripts were sequenced after all isolated RNA was converted to cDNA. Profiling relied on immunoSEQ multiplex PCR, and the TCRdb table lists in-frame clones only, not all of them. Of roughly 24,000 clones listed, less than 75% are singletons. Averaging roughly 120 mL, one heparinised blood draw came from each individual donor. It was via CD45RO/CCR7/CD25/CD127/CD95/CD27 that CD4+ naive, central memory, regulatory and stem cell-like memory cells were sorted. Looked up from germline, CDR1 is SNHLY and CDR2 is FYNNEI. With 7 bases clipped from V and 4 bases from J, the junction kept 4 bases outside the gene matches. This CDR3 has 13 amino acids.

V usage is TRBV2 and J usage is TRBJ2-7; 10 nucleotides align to TRBD1. The source is a man aged 18 to 29 with type 1 diabetes. The sequencing input was stem cell memory CD4+ T cells from blood. The DNA for the CDR3 is TGTGCCAGCAACTGGGACAGGGGATACGAGCAGTACTTC. This encodes CASNWDRGYEQYF.